This TCR beta chain was identified during a study of CD8 T cells in Susac syndrome. The V gene's germline CDR1 is SGHNT and CDR2 YYREEE (reference sequence). The CDR3 extends over 13 amino acids. V gave up 1 base and J gave up 7 bases, with 12 bases separating them. Random hexamers were used to reverse transcribe roughly 0.5 to 1 ug of RNA. TCRdb itself ran the immunoSEQ multiplex PCR reads through MiXCR, one entry per CDR3 protein. The sample lists under 150,000 distinct CDR3 sequences, 95% seen once, with over 0.065% in the top ten. Sequenced: CD4+ T cells from PBMCs. The TCR was taken from a human donor with Susac syndrome. J is TRBJ2-7 and V is TRBV5-4; D call uncertain. CDR3 amino acids: CASSLTTPGEQYF. CDR3 DNA: TGTGCCAGCAGCTTGACGACCCCCGGGGAGCAGTACTTC.